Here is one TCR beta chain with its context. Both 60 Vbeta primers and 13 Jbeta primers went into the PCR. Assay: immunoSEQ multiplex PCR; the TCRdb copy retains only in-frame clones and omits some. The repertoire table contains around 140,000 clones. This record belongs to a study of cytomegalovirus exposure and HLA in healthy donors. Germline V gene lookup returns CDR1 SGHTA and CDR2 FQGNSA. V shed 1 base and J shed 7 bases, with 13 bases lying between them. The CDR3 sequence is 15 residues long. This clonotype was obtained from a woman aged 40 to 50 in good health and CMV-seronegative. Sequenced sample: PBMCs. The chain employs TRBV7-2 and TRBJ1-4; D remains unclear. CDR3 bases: TGTGCCAGCAGCTTAGATGCGGGGTTTAGTGAAAAACTGTTTTTT. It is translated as CASSLDAGFSEKLFF.